Given below is one T cell receptor beta chain in context. Its target is unknown. Each CDR3 protein is one row after TCRdb ran MiXCR on the reads. There are tens of thousands of distinct CDR3 sequences in the sample; 20% to 25% occur only once, and roughly two thirds lies in the top ten. The sample originates from a study of T cell repertoires in cytomegalovirus infection. Across the whole study: Public TCR beta signature analysis indicated the presence of both CMV infection and matching HLA type.

Germline V gene lookup returns CDR1 DFQATT and CDR2 SNEGSKA (reference sequence). V dropped 5 bases and J dropped 4; count of bases not matched to a gene: 11. CDR3 length: 14 amino acids. The receptor's source is a human donor in good health (CMV status not recorded). Some clones in this sample may be carry-over from other donors' samples. Sequenced material: CD8+ T cells from cultured PBMCs, taken from culture after CMV antigen stimulation. J is TRBJ2-7 and V is TRBV20-1, with 7 nucleotides matching TRBD1. The CDR3 coding sequence is TGCAGTGCTCATGACGGGACAGACCTTTACGAGCAGTACTTC. Its protein is CSAHDGTDLYEQYF.